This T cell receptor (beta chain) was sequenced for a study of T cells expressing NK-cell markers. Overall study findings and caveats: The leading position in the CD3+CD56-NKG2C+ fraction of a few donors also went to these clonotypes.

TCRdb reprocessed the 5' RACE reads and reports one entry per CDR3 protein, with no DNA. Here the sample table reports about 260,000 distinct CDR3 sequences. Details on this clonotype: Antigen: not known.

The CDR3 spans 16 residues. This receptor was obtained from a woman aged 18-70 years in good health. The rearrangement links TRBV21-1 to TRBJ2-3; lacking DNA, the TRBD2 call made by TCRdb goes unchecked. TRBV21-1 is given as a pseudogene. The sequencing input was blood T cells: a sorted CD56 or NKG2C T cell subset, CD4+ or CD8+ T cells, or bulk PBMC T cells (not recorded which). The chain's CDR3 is CASSRGGREGTDTQYF.